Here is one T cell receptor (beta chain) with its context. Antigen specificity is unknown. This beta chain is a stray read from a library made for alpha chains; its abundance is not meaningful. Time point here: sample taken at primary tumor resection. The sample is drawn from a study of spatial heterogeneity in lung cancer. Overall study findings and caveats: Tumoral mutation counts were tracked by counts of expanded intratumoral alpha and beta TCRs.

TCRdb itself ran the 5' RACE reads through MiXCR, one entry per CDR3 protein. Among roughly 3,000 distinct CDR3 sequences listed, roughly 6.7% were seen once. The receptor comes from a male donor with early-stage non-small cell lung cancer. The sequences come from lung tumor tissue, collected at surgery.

The CDR3 region is CASTDLSGQFTDTQYF. The CDR3 bases are TGTGCCAGCACCGATCTCTCGGGGCAGTTCACAGATACGCAGTATTTT. This chain joins TRBV5-4 and TRBJ2-3, with D tentatively TRBD1 or TRBD2 (5 bases each). The CDR3 contains 16 residues. Trimming took off 6 bases at V and 2 bases at J, with 19 bases between the two ends. Germline CDR1 is SGHNT and CDR2 is YYREEE (reference sequence).